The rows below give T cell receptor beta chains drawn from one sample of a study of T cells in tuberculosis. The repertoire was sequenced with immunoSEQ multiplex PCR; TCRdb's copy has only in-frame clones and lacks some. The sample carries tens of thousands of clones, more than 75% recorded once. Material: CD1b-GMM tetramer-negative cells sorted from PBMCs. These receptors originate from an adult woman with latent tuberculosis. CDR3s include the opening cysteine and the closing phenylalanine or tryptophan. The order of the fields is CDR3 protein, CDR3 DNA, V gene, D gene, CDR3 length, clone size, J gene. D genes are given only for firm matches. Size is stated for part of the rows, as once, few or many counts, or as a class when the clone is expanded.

cdr3_aa: CASRGTAYTEAFF
cdr3_nt: TGTGCCAGCAGGGGGACAGCCTACACTGAAGCTTTCTTT
v_call: TRBV27
d_call: TRBD1
cdr3_length: 13
clone_size: .
j_call: TRBJ1-1

cdr3_aa: CASSVGPGGLSYNEQFF
cdr3_nt: TGTGCCAGCAGCGTAGGCCCCGGGGGGCTGTCCTACAATGAGCAGTTCTTC
v_call: TRBV9
d_call: .
cdr3_length: 17
clone_size: .
j_call: TRBJ2-1

cdr3_aa: CATGVGGGGELFF
cdr3_nt: TGTGCCACTGGGGTTGGGGGCGGCGGGGAGCTGTTTTTT
v_call: TRBV19
d_call: .
cdr3_length: 13
clone_size: .
j_call: TRBJ2-2

cdr3_aa: CASSQDPGLSTDTQYF
cdr3_nt: TGTGCCAGCAGCCAAGATCCGGGACTAAGTACAGATACGCAGTATTTT
v_call: TRBV4-2
d_call: TRBD2
cdr3_length: 16
clone_size: .
j_call: TRBJ2-3

cdr3_aa: CASSFAWSGDYGYTF
cdr3_nt: TGTGCCAGCAGCTTCGCGTGGTCAGGTGATTATGGCTACACCTTC
v_call: TRBV5-6
d_call: .
cdr3_length: 15
clone_size: .
j_call: TRBJ1-2

cdr3_aa: CASRHGQPEKFF
cdr3_nt: TGTGCCAGCAGACACGGACAGCCTGAGAAGTTCTTC
v_call: TRBV6-6
d_call: .
cdr3_length: 12
clone_size: .
j_call: TRBJ2-1

cdr3_aa: CAWSGQAYEQYF
cdr3_nt: TGTGCCTGGAGTGGGCAGGCCTACGAGCAGTACTTC
v_call: TRBV30
d_call: .
cdr3_length: 12
clone_size: .
j_call: TRBJ2-7

cdr3_aa: CASSVGSQASNYGYTF
cdr3_nt: TGTGCCAGCAGCGTAGGAAGTCAGGCAAGTAACTATGGCTACACCTTC
v_call: TRBV9
d_call: .
cdr3_length: 16
clone_size: once
j_call: TRBJ1-2

cdr3_aa: CASSLRGQQGNQPQHF
cdr3_nt: TGTGCCAGCAGCTTAAGGGGTCAACAGGGGAATCAGCCCCAGCATTTT
v_call: TRBV7-2
d_call: TRBD1
cdr3_length: 16
clone_size: .
j_call: TRBJ1-5

cdr3_aa: CASSLLAGGQGAKNIQYF
cdr3_nt: TGTGCCAGCAGTTTACTAGCGGGGGGGCAGGGGGCCAAAAACATTCAGTACTTC
v_call: TRBV27
d_call: TRBD2
cdr3_length: 18
clone_size: .
j_call: TRBJ2-4

cdr3_aa: CASSPAGNTIYF
cdr3_nt: TGTGCCAGCAGCCCTGCGGGAAACACCATATATTTT
v_call: TRBV7-6
d_call: .
cdr3_length: 12
clone_size: .
j_call: TRBJ1-3

cdr3_aa: CASNVNLLDGYTF
cdr3_nt: TGTGCCAGCAACGTTAATCTCCTAGATGGCTACACCTTC
v_call: TRBV6-1
d_call: .
cdr3_length: 13
clone_size: .
j_call: TRBJ1-2